These 21 T cell receptor beta chains were all obtained from the same sample, sequenced in a study of vaccination and CD4 T cells after COVID-19. These receptors lack a known antigen. Indicated treatment: roughly 11-day PBMC culture with coronavirus spike peptide pools or control peptides (ViraFEST assay). An Oncomine TCR Beta short-read assay was used to sequence the DNA from cultured CD4+ T cells. Each CDR3 protein is one row after TCRdb ran MiXCR on the PCR reads. The sample contains 15,000 to 17,000 distinct CDR3 sequences, roughly 58% of which appear only once. The sequencing sample was made of CD4+ T cells from blood, cultured in vitro. The source is a human donor who had recovered from COVID-19.

The genes are TRBV6-1 and TRBJ2-7; D may be TRBD1 or TRBD2 (5 bases each). V lost 5 bases, J lost 0 bases, and 8 bases lay in between. The CDR3 runs 13 residues. Per the germline V gene, CDR1 is MNHNS and CDR2 is SASEGT. CDR3 region: CASSKGRSYEQYF. In DNA form, the CDR3 reads TGTGCCAGCAGTAAGGGACGCTCCTACGAGCAGTACTTC.

The V gene is TRBV12-5, the J gene TRBJ1-5, with TRBD1 as a possible D gene (5 bases). CDR1 is LGHNT and CDR2 is FRNRAP in the germline V gene. This CDR3 is built from 18 residues. V lost 5 bases, J lost 2 bases, and 22 bases lay in between. The CDR3 loop reads CASGRRDSGGLGNQPQHF. The CDR3 coding sequence is TGTGCTAGTGGTCGTAGAGACAGCGGGGGATTGGGCAATCAGCCCCAGCATTTT.

V and J are TRBV9 and TRBJ2-3; 13 nucleotides align to TRBD2. CDR1 is SGDLS, CDR2 YYNGEE, per germline. The length of the CDR3 is 13 residues. The J segment lost 11 bases and the V segment lost 4 bases, leaving 4 bases of the junction unmatched. CDR3 DNA: TGTGCCAGCAGCCTCCGGACTAGCGGGGGGCAGTATTTT. Translation: CASSLRTSGGQYF.

The chain recombines TRBV5-1 with TRBJ1-2, with a tentative D call TRBD1 (6 bases). The CDR3 spans 12 residues. V shed 6 bases and J shed 6 bases, with 12 bases lying between them. CDR1 SGHRS and CDR2 YFSETQ come from the germline V gene. CDR3 in DNA: TGCGCCAGCAAAGGGACAAACGATGGCTACACCTTC. Translating it yields CASKGTNDGYTF.

This clonotype turned up a few times. The V call is TRBV6-1, the J call TRBJ1-5; the D is unclear. Germline CDR1 reads MNHNS; CDR2 reads SASEGT. V lost 4 bases and J 1 base, leaving 17 bases between the germline ends. The CDR3 covers 17 residues. For the CDR3, the DNA is TGTGCCAGCAGTGTGAGACCGGGATCTCTGAGCAATCAGCCCCAGCATTTT. Its protein is CASSVRPGSLSNQPQHF.

The rearrangement joins TRBV3-1 to TRBJ1-5; a possible D gene is TRBD1 (5 bases). The V gene's germline CDR1 is LGHDT and CDR2 YNNKEL (reference sequence). V dropped 0 bases and J dropped 7 bases, with 16 bases sitting between them. CDR3 length: 16 amino acids. This CDR3 is CASSQDIARGAQPQHF. Here the CDR3 DNA reads TGTGCCAGCAGCCAAGATATAGCCCGGGGCGCCCAGCCCCAGCATTTT.

The genes are TRBV20-1 and TRBJ1-3; TRBD1 agrees at 7 bases. The V segment lost 1 base and the J segment 4 bases; nucleotides outside the gene matches: 10. Germline assignment: CDR1 DFQATT and CDR2 SNEGSKA (reference sequence). CDR3 length: 16 residues. In DNA, the CDR3 is TGCAGTGCTAGAGTTTCAGGGGGGCGATTCGGAAACACCATATATTTT. Protein: CSARVSGGRFGNTIYF.

This clonotype came up a few times. The chain recombines TRBV5-1 with TRBJ2-7, with a tentative D call TRBD1 (6 bases). This CDR3 has 13 residues. CDR1 SGHRS and CDR2 YFSETQ come from the germline V gene. The V end lost 2 bases, the J end lost 6 bases, and 12 bases lay between the germline ends. CDR3 protein: CASSFTGIGEQYF. The CDR3 coding sequence is TGCGCCAGCAGCTTCACAGGGATAGGCGAGCAGTACTTC.

The rearrangement joins TRBV3-1 to TRBJ1-1; D is uncertain. CDR1 is LGHDT, CDR2 YNNKEL, per germline (reference sequence). This CDR3 contains 13 residues. V lost 2 bases to trimming and J lost 0 bases, with 4 bases between them. The CDR3 sequence is CASSQYLNTEAFF. The CDR3, as DNA: TGTGCCAGCAGCCAATACTTGAACACTGAAGCTTTCTTT.

V usage is TRBV6-5 and J usage is TRBJ2-5; TRBD2 might be the D (5 bases). The ends were cut back, 0 bases at V and 1 base at J, with 12 bases in the middle. This CDR3 region has 16 residues. Germline lookup yields CDR1 MNHEY and CDR2 SVGAGI. CDR3 nucleotide sequence: TGTGCCAGCAGTTACTCGAAGGCTAGCCGCCAAGAGACCCAGTACTTC. This translates into CASSYSKASRQETQYF.

J is TRBJ1-2 and V is TRBV20-1, with TRBD1 identical over 7 bases. The CDR3 has 13 amino acids. From germline, CDR1 is DFQATT and CDR2 SNEGSKA (reference sequence). Unmatched junction bases numbered 6, after V lost 6 bases and J lost 2 bases. This chain's CDR3 is CSARGEGNYGYTF. Here the CDR3 DNA reads TGCAGTGCCAGGGGGGAGGGGAACTATGGCTACACCTTC.

The chain uses TRBV12-3 or TRBV12-4 and TRBJ2-5; TRBD1 aligns across 8 bases. V shed 6 bases and J 5 bases; nucleotides not matched to a gene: 11. This CDR3 is built from 15 residues. The CDR3 DNA reads as TGTGCCAGCAGCCCAGGGGGCGCGGTAGTGGAGACCCAGTACTTC. It codes for CASSPGGAVVETQYF.

V is TRBV7-9 and J is TRBJ1-2, with 9 bases matching TRBD1. This CDR3 region has 14 residues. V lost 5 bases and J lost 4; bases outside the gene matches: 5. The germline V gene encodes CDR1 SEHNR and CDR2 FQNEAQ (reference sequence). CDR3: CASSQDRGVYGYTF. The CDR3 coding sequence is TGTGCCAGCAGCCAGGACAGGGGAGTCTATGGCTACACCTTC.

In DNA, the CDR3 is TGTGCCAGCAGCCCAGGGGCGCCGGACACAGATACGCAGTATTTT. Amino acids: CASSPGAPDTDTQYF. This rearrangement joins TRBV7-2 to TRBJ2-3, with a possible D match to TRBD1 (6 bases). The CDR3 length is 15 residues. V dropped 5 bases and J dropped 2 bases, with 14 bases sitting between them. Germline V gives CDR1 SGHTA, CDR2 FQGNSA.

The chain joins TRBV28 to TRBJ1-5, with 10 nucleotides matching TRBD1. This CDR3 region has 16 residues. Germline lookup yields CDR1 MDHEN and CDR2 SYDVKM. V was pared by 5 bases and J by 7 bases, with 11 bases of the junction left unmatched. The CDR3 reads CASSLQGTGVRQPQHF. The CDR3 region has the DNA TGTGCCAGCAGTCTACAGGGGACAGGGGTACGACAGCCCCAGCATTTT.

This rearrangement joins TRBV6-2 or TRBV6-3 to TRBJ1-4; no definite D call. V gave up 8 bases and J gave up 10 bases, with 11 bases separating them. CDR1 MNHEY and CDR2 SVGEGT come from the germline V gene. The CDR3 covers 11 residues. The CDR3, as DNA: TGTGCCAGCGATAATGGAGGAAAACTGTTTTTT. Translating it yields CASDNGGKLFF.

The chain recombines TRBV14 with TRBJ1-1, with 8 bases fitting TRBD1. The V gene end was trimmed by 3 bases and the J gene end by 4 bases; junction bases not matched to a gene: 4. The CDR3 loop spans 14 amino acids. Germline V gene sequence: CDR1 SGHDN, CDR2 FVKESK. CDR3 nucleotide sequence: TGTGCCAGCAGCCAGAACACAGGGGGCACTGAAGCTTTCTTT. Its translation is CASSQNTGGTEAFF.

The chain is built from TRBV6-5 and TRBJ1-6, with TRBD1 matching 7 bases. With 0 bases clipped from V and 0 bases from J, the junction kept 5 bases outside the gene matches. Per the germline V gene, CDR1 is MNHEY and CDR2 is SVGAGI. The CDR3 has 18 residues. Written as DNA, the CDR3 is TGTGCCAGCAGTTACTCTACAGGGGCCAGCTCCTATAATTCACCCCTCCACTTT. This translates into CASSYSTGASSYNSPLHF.

The gene calls are TRBV7-9 and TRBJ2-2, with 10 nucleotides matching TRBD1. Trimming removed 3 bases from V and 6 bases from J; junction bases left unmatched: 4. The CDR3 is made up of 15 amino acids. The germline V gene has CDR1 SEHNR and CDR2 FQNEAQ (reference sequence). The CDR3 bases are TGTGCCAGCAGCTTGGGGGACAGGGGATCCGGGGAGCTGTTTTTT. It encodes CASSLGDRGSGELFF. Based on the CDR3 plus reference TRBV7-9 and TRBJ2-2, the full variable domain is DTGVSQNPRHKITKRGQNVTFRCDPISEHNRLYWYRQTLGQGPEFLTYFQNEAQLEKSRLLSDRFSAERPKGSFSTLEIQRTEQGDSAMYLCASSLGDRGSGELFFGEGSRLTVL.

This clonotype has more than one count but fewer than ten. The chain has TRBV27 and TRBJ2-1, with TRBD1 matching 7 bases. Trimming cost V 5 bases and J 3 bases; bases outside gene matches: 4. CDR3 length: 14 amino acids. Germline CDR1 reads MNHEY; CDR2 reads SMNVEV (reference sequence). This chain's CDR3 is CASSTGTDYNEQFF. The CDR3, as DNA: TGTGCCAGCAGTACTGGGACAGACTACAATGAGCAGTTCTTC.

This chain links TRBV30 with TRBJ2-1; D remains unclear. The CDR3 runs 14 residues. Germline CDR1 reads GTSNPN; CDR2 reads SVGIG (reference sequence). Trimming shortened V by 3 bases and J by 4 bases, and 13 bases separated the two germline ends. CDR3 in amino acids: CAWSGFEKYNEQFF. The CDR3 DNA reads as TGTGCCTGGAGCGGTTTCGAGAAATACAATGAGCAGTTCTTC.